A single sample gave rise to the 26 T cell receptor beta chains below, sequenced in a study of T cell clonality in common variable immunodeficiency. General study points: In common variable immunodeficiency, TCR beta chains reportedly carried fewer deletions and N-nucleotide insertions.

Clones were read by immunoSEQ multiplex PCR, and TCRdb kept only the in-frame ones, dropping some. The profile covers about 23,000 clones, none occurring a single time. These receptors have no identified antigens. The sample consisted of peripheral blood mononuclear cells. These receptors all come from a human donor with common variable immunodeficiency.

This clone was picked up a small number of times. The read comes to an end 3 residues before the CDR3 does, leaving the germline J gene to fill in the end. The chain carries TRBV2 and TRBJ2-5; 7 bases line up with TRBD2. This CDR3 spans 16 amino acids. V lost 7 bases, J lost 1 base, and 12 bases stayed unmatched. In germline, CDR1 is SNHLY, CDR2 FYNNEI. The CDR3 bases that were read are TGTGCCAGCACCCTGGGGGTAGCGGGCACCCAAGAGACC. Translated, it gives CASTLGVAGTQET. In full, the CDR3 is CASTLGVAGTQETQYF.

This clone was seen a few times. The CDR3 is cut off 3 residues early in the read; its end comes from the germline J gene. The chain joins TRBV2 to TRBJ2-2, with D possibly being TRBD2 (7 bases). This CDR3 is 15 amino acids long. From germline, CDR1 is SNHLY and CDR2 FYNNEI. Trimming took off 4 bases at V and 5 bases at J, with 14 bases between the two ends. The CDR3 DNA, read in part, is TGTGCCAGCAGTGGAGGGGGGGCCGTTACCGGGGAG. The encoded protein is CASSGGGAVTGE. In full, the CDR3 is CASSGGGAVTGELFF.

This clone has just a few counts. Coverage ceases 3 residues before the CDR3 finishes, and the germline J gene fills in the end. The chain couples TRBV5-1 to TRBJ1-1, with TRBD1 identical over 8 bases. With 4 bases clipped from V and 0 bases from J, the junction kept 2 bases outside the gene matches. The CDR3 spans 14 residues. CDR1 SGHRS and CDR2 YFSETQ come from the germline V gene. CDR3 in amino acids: CASSRTGMNTEAFF. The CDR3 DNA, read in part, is TGCGCCAGCAGCAGGACAGGGATGAACACTGAA.

The sequenced CDR3 bases are TGTGCCAGCAGAAAGGGGTTGAATGAG. This sequence encodes CASRKGLNE. The full CDR3 protein reads CASRKGLNEQFF. The chain joins TRBV7-9 to TRBJ2-1; D is possibly TRBD1 (5 bases). The read halts 3 residues ahead of the CDR3 end, with the missing end drawn from the germline J gene. The germline V and J ends were trimmed by 6 bases and 7 bases, with 10 bases remaining between them. The CDR3 totals 12 residues. Germline-derived CDR1 and CDR2 are SEHNR and FQNEAQ (reference sequence).

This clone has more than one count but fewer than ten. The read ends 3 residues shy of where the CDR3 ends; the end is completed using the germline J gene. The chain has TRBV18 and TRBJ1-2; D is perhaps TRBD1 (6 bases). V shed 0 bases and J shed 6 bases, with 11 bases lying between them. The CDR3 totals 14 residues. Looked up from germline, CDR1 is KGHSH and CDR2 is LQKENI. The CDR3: CASSPPEGTNGYTF. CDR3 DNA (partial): TGTGCCAGCTCACCACCGGAAGGGACAAATGGC. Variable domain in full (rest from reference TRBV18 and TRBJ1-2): NAGVMQNPRHLVRRRGQEARLRCSPMKGHSHVYWYRQLPEEGLKFMVYLQKENIIDESGMPKERFSAEFPKEGPSILRIQQVVRGDSAAYFCASSPPEGTNGYTFGSGTRLTVV.

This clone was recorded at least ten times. The CDR3 sequence is CASSTGSSYEQYF. Partial CDR3 DNA: TGTGCCAGCTCCACCGGGTCCTCCTACGAG. The chain couples TRBV7-3 to TRBJ2-7; D gene uncertain. The read is 3 residues too short to cover the CDR3 end, so that end is filled in from the germline J gene. This CDR3 contains 13 residues. Germline lookup yields CDR1 SGHTA and CDR2 FQGTGA. V lost 8 bases and J 0 bases, leaving 11 bases between the germline ends.

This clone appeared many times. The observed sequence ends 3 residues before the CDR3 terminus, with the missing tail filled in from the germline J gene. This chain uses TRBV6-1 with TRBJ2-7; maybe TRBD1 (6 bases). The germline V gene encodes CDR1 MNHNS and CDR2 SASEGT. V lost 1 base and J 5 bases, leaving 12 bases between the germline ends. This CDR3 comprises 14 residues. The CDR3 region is CASSEGQAEDEQYF. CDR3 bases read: TGTGCCAGCAGTGAAGGACAGGCTGAGGACGAG.

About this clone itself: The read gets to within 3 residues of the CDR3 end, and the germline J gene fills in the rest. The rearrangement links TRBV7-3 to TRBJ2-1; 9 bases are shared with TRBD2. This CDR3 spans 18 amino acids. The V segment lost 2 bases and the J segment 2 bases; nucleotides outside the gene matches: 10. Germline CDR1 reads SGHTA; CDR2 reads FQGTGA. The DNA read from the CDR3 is TGTGCCAGCAGCTTACGGCGGGGGGGCCTAAAGCCCTACAATGAG. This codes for CASSLRRGGLKPYNE. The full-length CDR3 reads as CASSLRRGGLKPYNEQFF.

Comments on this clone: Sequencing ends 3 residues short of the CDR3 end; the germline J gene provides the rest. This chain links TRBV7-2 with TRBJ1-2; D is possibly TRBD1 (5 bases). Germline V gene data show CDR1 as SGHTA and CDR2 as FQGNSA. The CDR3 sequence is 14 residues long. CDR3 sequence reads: CASSLQGNARGYTF. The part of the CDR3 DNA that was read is TGTGCCAGCAGCTTGCAGGGAAACGCCCGAGGC.

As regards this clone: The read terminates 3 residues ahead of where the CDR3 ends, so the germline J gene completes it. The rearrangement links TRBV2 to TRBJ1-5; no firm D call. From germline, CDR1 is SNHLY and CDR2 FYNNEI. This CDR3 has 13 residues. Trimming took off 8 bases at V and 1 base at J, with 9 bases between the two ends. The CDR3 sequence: CASGPESNQPQHF. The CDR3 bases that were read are TGTGCCAGCGGGCCCGAGAGCAATCAGCCC.

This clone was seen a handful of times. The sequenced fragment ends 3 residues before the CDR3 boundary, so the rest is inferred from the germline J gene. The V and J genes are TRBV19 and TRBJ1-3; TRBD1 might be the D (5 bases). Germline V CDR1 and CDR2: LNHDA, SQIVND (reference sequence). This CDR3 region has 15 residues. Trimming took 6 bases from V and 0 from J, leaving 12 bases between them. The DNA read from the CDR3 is TGTGCCAGTAGCAGACAGCGACACTCTGGAAACACC. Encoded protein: CASSRQRHSGNT. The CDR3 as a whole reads CASSRQRHSGNTIYF.

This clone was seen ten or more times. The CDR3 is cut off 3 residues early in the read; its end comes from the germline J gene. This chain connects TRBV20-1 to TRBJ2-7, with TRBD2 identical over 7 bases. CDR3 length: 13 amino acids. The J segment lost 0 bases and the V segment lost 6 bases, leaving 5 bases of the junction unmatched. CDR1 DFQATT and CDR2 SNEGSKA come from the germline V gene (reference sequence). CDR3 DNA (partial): TGCAGTGCCACCGGGACTACCTCCTACGAG. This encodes CSATGTTSYE. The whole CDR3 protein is CSATGTTSYEQYF.

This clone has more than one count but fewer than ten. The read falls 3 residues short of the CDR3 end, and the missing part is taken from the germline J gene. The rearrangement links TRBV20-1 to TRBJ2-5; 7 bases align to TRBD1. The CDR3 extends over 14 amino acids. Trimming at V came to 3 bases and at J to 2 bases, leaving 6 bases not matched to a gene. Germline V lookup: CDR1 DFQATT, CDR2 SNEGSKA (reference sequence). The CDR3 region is CSASPTGFQETQYF. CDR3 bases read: TGCAGTGCTAGCCCGACAGGGTTTCAAGAGACC.

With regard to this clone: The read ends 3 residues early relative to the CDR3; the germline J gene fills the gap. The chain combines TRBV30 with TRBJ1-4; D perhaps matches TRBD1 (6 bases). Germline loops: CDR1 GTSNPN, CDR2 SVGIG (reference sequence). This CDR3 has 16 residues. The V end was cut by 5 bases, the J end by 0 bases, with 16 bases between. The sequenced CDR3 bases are TGTGCCTGGGAAGGACAGACCTCTGCAACTAATGAAAAA. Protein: CAWEGQTSATNEK. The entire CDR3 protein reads CAWEGQTSATNEKLFF.

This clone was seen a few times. Incomplete CDR3 DNA: TGTGCCAGCTCACCACTTAAATCGAACTATGGC. Translated, it gives CASSPLKSNYG. The whole CDR3 is CASSPLKSNYGYTF. The chain joins TRBV18 to TRBJ1-2, with D unclear. The observed sequence ends 3 residues before the CDR3 terminus, with the missing tail filled in from the germline J gene. CDR3 length: 14 amino acids. V shed 1 base and J shed 2 bases, with 8 bases lying between them. In germline, CDR1 is KGHSH, CDR2 LQKENI.

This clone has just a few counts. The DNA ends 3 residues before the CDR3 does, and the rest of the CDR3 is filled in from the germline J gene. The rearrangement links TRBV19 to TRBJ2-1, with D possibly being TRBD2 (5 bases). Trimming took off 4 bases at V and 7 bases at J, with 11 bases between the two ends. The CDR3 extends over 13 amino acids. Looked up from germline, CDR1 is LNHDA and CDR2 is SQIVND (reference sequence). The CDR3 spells CASSTLTGNEQFF. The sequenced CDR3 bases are TGTGCCAGTAGTACCCTAACGGGGAATGAG. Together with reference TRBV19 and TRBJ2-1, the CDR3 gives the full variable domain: DGGITQSPKYLFRKEGQNVTLSCEQNLNHDAMYWYRQDPGQGLRLIYYSQIVNDFQKGDIAEGYSVSREKKESFPLTVTSAQKNPTAFYLCASSTLTGNEQFFGPGTRLTVL.

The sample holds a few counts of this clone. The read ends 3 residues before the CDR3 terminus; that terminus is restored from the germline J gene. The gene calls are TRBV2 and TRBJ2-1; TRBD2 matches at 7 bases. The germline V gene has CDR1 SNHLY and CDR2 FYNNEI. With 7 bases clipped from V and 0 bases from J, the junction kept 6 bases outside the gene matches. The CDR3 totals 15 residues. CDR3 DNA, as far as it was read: TGTGCCAGCACCACCGGGACTATCTCCTACAATGAG. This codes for CASTTGTISYNE. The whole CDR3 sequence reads CASTTGTISYNEQFF.

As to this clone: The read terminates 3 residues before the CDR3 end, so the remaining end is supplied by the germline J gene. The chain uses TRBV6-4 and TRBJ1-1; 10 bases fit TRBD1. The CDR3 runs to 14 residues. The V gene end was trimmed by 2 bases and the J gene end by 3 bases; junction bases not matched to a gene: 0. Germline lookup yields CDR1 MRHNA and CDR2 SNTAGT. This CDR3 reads CASSDGTGDTEAFF. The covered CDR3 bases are TGTGCCAGCAGTGACGGGACAGGGGACACTGAA.

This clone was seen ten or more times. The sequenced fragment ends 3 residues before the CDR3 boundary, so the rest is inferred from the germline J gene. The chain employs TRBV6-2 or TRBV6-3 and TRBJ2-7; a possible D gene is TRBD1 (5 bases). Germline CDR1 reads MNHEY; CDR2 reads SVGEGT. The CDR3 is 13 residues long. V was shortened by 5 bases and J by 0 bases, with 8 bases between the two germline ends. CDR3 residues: CASSETVSYEQYF. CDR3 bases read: TGTGCCAGCAGTGAGACAGTCTCCTACGAG.

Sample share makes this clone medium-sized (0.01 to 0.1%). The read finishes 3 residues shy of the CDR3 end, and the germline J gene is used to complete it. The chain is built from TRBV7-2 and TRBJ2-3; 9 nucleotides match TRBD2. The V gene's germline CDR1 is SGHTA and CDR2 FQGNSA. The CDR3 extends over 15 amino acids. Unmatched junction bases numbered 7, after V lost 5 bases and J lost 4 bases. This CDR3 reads CASSPSSGRSDTQYF. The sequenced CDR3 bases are TGTGCCAGCAGCCCATCGAGCGGGAGGTCAGATACG.

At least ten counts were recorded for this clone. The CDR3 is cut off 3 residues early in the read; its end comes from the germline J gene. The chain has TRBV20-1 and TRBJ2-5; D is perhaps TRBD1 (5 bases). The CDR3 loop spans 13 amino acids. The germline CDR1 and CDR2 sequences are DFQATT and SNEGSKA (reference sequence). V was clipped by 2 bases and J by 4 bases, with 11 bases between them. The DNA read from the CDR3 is TGCAGTGCTAGACCAAGACAGAGAGAGACC. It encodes CSARPRQRET. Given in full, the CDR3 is CSARPRQRETQYF.

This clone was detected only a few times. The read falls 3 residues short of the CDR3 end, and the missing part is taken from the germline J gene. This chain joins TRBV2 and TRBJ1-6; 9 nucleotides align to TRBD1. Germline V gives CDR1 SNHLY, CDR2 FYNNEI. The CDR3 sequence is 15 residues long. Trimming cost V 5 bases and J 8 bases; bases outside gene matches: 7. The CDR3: CASSQKRTGDSPLHF. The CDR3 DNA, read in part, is TGTGCCAGCAGTCAAAAAAGGACAGGGGATTCACCC.

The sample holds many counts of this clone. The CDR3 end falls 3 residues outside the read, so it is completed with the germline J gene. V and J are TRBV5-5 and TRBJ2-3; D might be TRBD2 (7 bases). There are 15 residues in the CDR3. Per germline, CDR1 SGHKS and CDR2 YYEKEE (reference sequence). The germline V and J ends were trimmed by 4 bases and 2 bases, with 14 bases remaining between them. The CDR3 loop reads CASSEIGGLTDTQYF. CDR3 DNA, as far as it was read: TGTGCCAGCAGCGAGATCGGGGGGCTCACAGATACG. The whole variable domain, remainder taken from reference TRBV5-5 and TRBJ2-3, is DAGVTQSPTHLIKTRGQQVTLRCSPISGHKSVSWYQQVLGQGPQFIFQYYEKEERGRGNFPDRFSARQFPNYSSELNVNALLLGDSALYLCASSEIGGLTDTQYFGPGTRLTVL.

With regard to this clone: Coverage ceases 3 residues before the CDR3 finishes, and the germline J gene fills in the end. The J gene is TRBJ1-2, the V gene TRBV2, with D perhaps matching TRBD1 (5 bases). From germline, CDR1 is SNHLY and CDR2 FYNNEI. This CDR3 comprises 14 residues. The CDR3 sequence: CASSESARAGGYTF. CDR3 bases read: TGTGCCAGCAGTGAAAGCGCCAGGGCTGGCGGC.

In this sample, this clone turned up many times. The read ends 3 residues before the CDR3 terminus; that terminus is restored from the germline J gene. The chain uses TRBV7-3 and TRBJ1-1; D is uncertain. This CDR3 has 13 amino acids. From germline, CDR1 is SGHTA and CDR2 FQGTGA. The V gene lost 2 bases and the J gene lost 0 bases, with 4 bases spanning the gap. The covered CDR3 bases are TGTGCCAGCAGCTTATCAGTGAACACTGAA. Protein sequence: CASSLSVNTE. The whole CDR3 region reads CASSLSVNTEAFF.

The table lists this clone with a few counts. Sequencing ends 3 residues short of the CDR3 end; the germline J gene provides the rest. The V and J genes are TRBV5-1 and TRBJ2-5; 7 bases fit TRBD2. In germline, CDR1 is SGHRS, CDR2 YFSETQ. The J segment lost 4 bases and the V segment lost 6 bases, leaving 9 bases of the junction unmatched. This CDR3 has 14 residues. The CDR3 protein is CASTPSPSGETQYF. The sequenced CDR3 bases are TGCGCCAGCACCCCCTCTCCTAGCGGAGAGACC.